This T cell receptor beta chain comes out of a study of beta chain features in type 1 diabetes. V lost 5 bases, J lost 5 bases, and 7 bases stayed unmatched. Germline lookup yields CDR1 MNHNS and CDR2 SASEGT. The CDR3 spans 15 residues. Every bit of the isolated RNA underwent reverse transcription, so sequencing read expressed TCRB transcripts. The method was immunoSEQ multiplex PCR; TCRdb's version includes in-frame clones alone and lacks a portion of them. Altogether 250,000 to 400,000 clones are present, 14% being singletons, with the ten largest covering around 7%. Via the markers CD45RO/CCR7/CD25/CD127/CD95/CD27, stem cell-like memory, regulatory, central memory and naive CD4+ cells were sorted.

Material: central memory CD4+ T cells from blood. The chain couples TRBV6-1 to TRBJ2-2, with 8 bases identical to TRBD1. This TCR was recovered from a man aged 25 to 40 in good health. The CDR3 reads CASSSGGVGTGELFF. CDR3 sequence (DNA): TGTGCCAGCAGTTCAGGGGGCGTGGGAACCGGGGAGCTGTTTTTT.